These 27 T cell receptor beta chains were sequenced from one sample in a study of T cells in Graves' hyperthyroidism and ophthalmopathy (dated by TCRdb to the late 2010s). Preparation of the library involved multiplex PCR. Data came from an Illumina HiSeq 2000. The TCR beta CDR3 regions were amplified from RNA transcripts. A first-round RT-PCR of the TCR CDR3 used the HTBI primer set with the Qiagen OneStep RT-PCR kit. Clones were called with MiXCR by TCRdb after fastp trimmed the public reads at Q25, and only in-frame beta chains were retained. Each CDR3 protein gets just one entry, which takes the most common genes and DNA from the rows behind it. In all, the sample holds approximately 490,000 distinct CDR3 sequences, and roughly 23% of those were seen once. In total, the top ten clones hold under 55% of the sample. The sample comprised blood. The receptors shown here come from a woman in her seventies with Graves' ophthalmopathy.

This clonotype has more than one count but fewer than ten. The chain is built from TRBV12-3 or TRBV12-4 and TRBJ1-2; D is perhaps TRBD1 (6 bases). The CDR3 runs to 13 residues. V lost 6 bases and J lost 6, with 14 bases in between. CDR3 coding DNA: TGTGCCAGCAGCCCCCAGACAGGCGATGGCTACACCTTC. Translation gives CASSPQTGDGYTF.

This clonotype was observed a few times. The J gene is TRBJ1-2, the V gene TRBV20-1; unclear D gene. The CDR3 has 12 amino acids. V lost 3 bases, J lost 5 bases, and 10 bases lay in between. Germline V gene data show CDR1 as DFQATT and CDR2 as SNEGSKA (reference sequence). The CDR3 loop is CSASAGYYGYTF. Here the CDR3 DNA reads TGCAGTGCTAGTGCGGGGTATTATGGCTACACCTTC.

A few counts support this clonotype. V and J are TRBV27 and TRBJ1-2; D call uncertain. The CDR3 sequence is 14 residues long. Germline CDR1 reads MNHEY; CDR2 reads SMNVEV (reference sequence). V shed 2 bases and J shed 8 bases, with 15 bases lying between them. CDR3 in DNA: TGTGCCAGCAGTTTACGTAGCGGGCTATGGGGCTACACCTTC. Residues: CASSLRSGLWGYTF.

This clonotype was detected only a few times. This sequence joins TRBV7-4 and TRBJ1-2; D remains ambiguous. Germline loops: CDR1 SGHVT, CDR2 SQSDAQ. V dropped 7 bases and J dropped 6 bases, with 18 bases sitting between them. CDR3 size: 14 residues. CDR3 amino acids: CASIRRVDRNGYTF. In DNA form, the CDR3 reads TGTGCCAGCATAAGGCGGGTGGATCGCAATGGCTACACCTTC.

In DNA form, the CDR3 reads TGTGCCAGCAGCAAAACAGGGACTTACAATGAGCAGTTCTTC. It yields the protein CASSKTGTYNEQFF. The chain is built from TRBV7-3 and TRBJ2-1, with D perhaps being TRBD1 or TRBD2 (6 bases each). Germline-derived CDR1 and CDR2 are SGHTA and FQGTGA. This CDR3 is 14 amino acids long. The ends were cut back, 5 bases at V and 4 bases at J, with 12 bases in the middle. The entire variable domain, with the rest obtained from reference TRBV7-3 and TRBJ2-1, is as follows: GAGVSQTPSNKVTEKGKYVELRCDPISGHTALYWYRQSLGQGPEFLIYFQGTGAADDSGLPNDRFFAVRPEGSVSTLKIQRTERGDSAVYLCASSKTGTYNEQFFGPGTRLTVL.

The sample holds many counts of this clonotype. The chain recombines TRBV7-3 with TRBJ1-1; 7 bases line up with TRBD1. The J segment lost 5 bases and the V segment lost 5 bases, leaving 5 bases of the junction unmatched. Germline CDR1 and CDR2: SGHTA and FQGTGA. CDR3 length: 13 amino acids. For the CDR3, the DNA is TGTGCCAGCAGCAATGACAGGGAGACTGAAGCTTTCTTT. It encodes CASSNDRETEAFF.

CDR3 sequence (DNA): TGTACCAGCAGCGGGGCCGCAGCTTCCTACGAGCAGTACTTC. Protein: CTSSGAAASYEQYF. This chain connects TRBV7-2 to TRBJ2-7; D perhaps matches TRBD1 (5 bases). The CDR3 runs to 14 residues. Germline V gene data show CDR1 as SGHTA and CDR2 as FQGNSA. V lost 5 bases, J lost 1 base, and 12 bases lay in between.

The rearrangement joins TRBV29-1 to TRBJ1-2; D is unclear. V was clipped by 0 bases and J by 4 bases, with 15 bases between them. Germline values: CDR1 SQVTM, CDR2 ANQGSEA. The CDR3 covers 15 residues. The CDR3 is CSVEDLRWLIYGYTF. CDR3 coding DNA: TGCAGCGTTGAAGATTTACGGTGGTTGATCTATGGCTACACCTTC.

V usage is TRBV20-1 and J usage is TRBJ2-5; 9 bases map to TRBD2. With 2 bases clipped from V and 2 bases from J, the junction kept 9 bases outside the gene matches. CDR3 size: 16 residues. CDR1 and CDR2 from the germline V gene are DFQATT and SNEGSKA (reference sequence). CDR3 in DNA: TGCAGTGCTAGAAATACAGGCGGGAGGGGTCAAGAGACCCAGTACTTC. Its protein is CSARNTGGRGQETQYF.

On this clonotype: Germline is not matched at one junction end, which may reflect a read error. The rearrangement links TRBV27 to TRBJ2-5; possibly TRBD2 for D (6 bases). Germline loops: CDR1 MNHEY, CDR2 SMNVEV (reference sequence). The CDR3 extends over 15 amino acids. In nucleotides, the CDR3 is TGTGCCGGCAGTCCCCAAACCGCGGGGCGGAAGACCCAGTACTTC. Translation gives CAGSPQTAGRKTQYF.

This clonotype was seen more than once but under ten times. This rearrangement joins TRBV4-2 to TRBJ2-3; D is possibly TRBD2 (6 bases). CDR3 length: 15 residues. The ends were cut back, 3 bases at V and 7 bases at J, with 17 bases in the middle. CDR1 LGHNA and CDR2 YNFKEQ come from the germline V gene. As DNA, the CDR3 is TGTGCCAGCAGCCAGGACTCGGGACTCCCCAATACGCAGTATTTT. Translated: CASSQDSGLPNTQYF.

This clonotype showed up just a few times. The V gene is TRBV20-1, the J gene TRBJ1-2; 7 nucleotides agree with TRBD1. The germline V gene encodes CDR1 DFQATT and CDR2 SNEGSKA (reference sequence). CDR3 length: 13 residues. The V and J ends lost 4 bases and 4 bases, in that order; junction bases with no gene match: 6. The CDR3 DNA reads TGCAGTGCTAAAACAGGGGTGAGCTATGGCTACACCTTC. Translation gives CSAKTGVSYGYTF.

The rearrangement links TRBV28 to TRBJ2-2, with 7 nucleotides matching TRBD1. The junction had 11 bases not matched to a gene; V was cut back by 2 bases and J by 5 bases. Germline lookup yields CDR1 MDHEN and CDR2 SYDVKM. This CDR3 region has 17 residues. CDR3 bases: TGTGCCAGCAGTTTAACCCGAAGGGGGCGCCGGACCGGGGAGCTGTTTTTT. As protein: CASSLTRRGRRTGELFF.

There are many counts of this clonotype. The genes are TRBV5-1 and TRBJ2-7, with a possible D match to TRBD1 (5 bases). Per germline, CDR1 SGHRS and CDR2 YFSETQ. This CDR3 is 15 amino acids long. The V and J ends lost 0 bases and 6 bases respectively, with 16 bases between them. In nucleotides, the CDR3 is TGCGCCAGCAGCTTGGGGCCGGGCAGGGATGCCGAGCAGTACTTC. Its translation: CASSLGPGRDAEQYF.

This clonotype has at least ten counts. J is TRBJ2-5 and V is TRBV18, with a weak D call TRBD1 (5 bases). The length of the CDR3 is 14 residues. Trimming stripped 1 base from V and 5 bases from J, with 11 bases between. Germline V lookup: CDR1 KGHSH, CDR2 LQKENI. The CDR3 DNA reads TGTGCCAGCTCACCACGTGAAGGACATGAGACCCAGTACTTC. Its protein product is CASSPREGHETQYF.

This clonotype was detected many times. The chain has TRBV7-8 and TRBJ2-3; 12 nucleotides agree with TRBD2. Germline loops: CDR1 SGHVS, CDR2 FQNEAQ. V shed 4 bases, J shed 4 bases, and the junction held 6 bases outside the gene matches. The CDR3 spans 16 residues. The CDR3 DNA reads TGTGCCAGCAGCTATCGGACTAGCGGGATATCAGATACGCAGTATTTT. Translating gives CASSYRTSGISDTQYF.

This clonotype appeared many times. The chain employs TRBV27 and TRBJ1-1; D not resolved. Between the trimmed V and J ends, which lost 5 bases and 1 base, there was a span of 17 bases. From germline, CDR1 is MNHEY and CDR2 SMNVEV (reference sequence). This CDR3 has 16 residues. As DNA, the CDR3 is TGTGCCAGCAGTCAATCGAGACGGCGACAGAACACTGAAGCTTTCTTT. Its protein product is CASSQSRRRQNTEAFF.

This clonotype was counted ten times or more. V and J are TRBV20-1 and TRBJ2-1, with 8 positions matching TRBD2. V was clipped by 1 base and J by 6 bases; unmatched bases: 5. Germline V gene data show CDR1 as DFQATT and CDR2 as SNEGSKA (reference sequence). The CDR3 has 14 residues. The CDR3 here is CSARVSAGVNEQFF. The DNA for the CDR3 is TGCAGTGCTAGAGTTTCAGCGGGAGTCAATGAGCAGTTCTTC.

This rearrangement joins TRBV6-1 to TRBJ2-7, with 9 bases matching TRBD1. With 7 bases clipped from V and 6 bases from J, the junction kept 10 bases outside the gene matches. Germline-derived CDR1 and CDR2 are MNHNS and SASEGT. This CDR3 is built from 14 residues. CDR3 residues: CASTLDRGVSEQYF. The CDR3 DNA reads as TGTGCCAGCACCTTGGACAGGGGAGTTAGCGAGCAGTACTTC.

This clonotype was detected a few times. This chain links TRBV3-1 with TRBJ1-6; D may be TRBD1 (5 bases). V was shortened by 5 bases and J by 9 bases, with 17 bases between the two germline ends. The CDR3 is 15 amino acids. Germline CDR1 and CDR2: LGHDT and YNNKEL (reference sequence). CDR3 residues: CASSIQPGISSPLHF. Here the CDR3 DNA reads TGTGCCAGCAGCATACAACCAGGGATAAGTTCACCCCTCCACTTT.

The table lists this clonotype with a few counts. The genes are TRBV15 and TRBJ1-2; possible D gene TRBD1, 5 bases. Trimming took 5 bases from V and 7 from J, leaving 17 bases between them. Germline V gene sequence: CDR1 LNHNV, CDR2 YYDKDF (reference sequence). The CDR3 is 14 residues long. CDR3 sequence: CATSHDAGFGGYTF. The CDR3 DNA sequence: TGTGCCACCAGCCATGACGCAGGGTTTGGTGGCTACACCTTC.

This clonotype was counted a few times. The chain joins TRBV3-1 to TRBJ2-1; D not certain. Germline values: CDR1 LGHDT, CDR2 YNNKEL (reference sequence). V lost 8 bases and J 1 base, leaving 9 bases between the germline ends. CDR3 length equals 13 residues. CDR3 protein: CASARLSYNEQFF. CDR3 sequence (DNA): TGTGCCAGCGCCAGACTTTCCTACAATGAGCAGTTCTTC.

This rearrangement joins TRBV7-8 to TRBJ2-3; the D gene is possibly TRBD2 (6 bases). The CDR3 is made up of 12 amino acids. The germline gives CDR1 SGHVS, CDR2 FQNEAQ. The CDR3 spells CASGGLSNTQYF. CDR3 nucleotides: TGTGCGAGTGGGGGACTTTCCAATACGCAGTATTTT.

This rearrangement joins TRBV9 to TRBJ2-5; TRBD2 matches at 11 bases. V shed 0 bases and J 5 bases; nucleotides not matched to a gene: 9. This CDR3 has 17 residues. CDR1 is SGDLS and CDR2 is YYNGEE in the germline V gene. Here the CDR3 DNA reads TGTGCCAGCAGCGTAGGGGCTAGCGGGAGGATTGGGGAGACCCAGTACTTC. As protein: CASSVGASGRIGETQYF.

Only a few counts were recorded for this clonotype. CDR3 residues: CASSKREGRSDTQYF. DNA for the CDR3: TGTGCCAGTAGTAAGCGGGAGGGCCGTTCAGATACGCAGTATTTT. V is TRBV19 and J is TRBJ2-3; 10 positions match TRBD2. Germline V lookup: CDR1 LNHDA, CDR2 SQIVND (reference sequence). V lost 4 bases, J lost 4 bases, and 5 bases stayed unmatched. The CDR3 spans 15 residues.

The rearrangement uses TRBV20-1 and TRBJ1-6; D call uncertain. In germline, CDR1 is DFQATT, CDR2 SNEGSKA (reference sequence). CDR3 size: 14 residues. Trimming pared 3 bases from V and 4 bases from J, leaving 10 bases between. The CDR3 nucleotides read TGCAGTGCTAGCCTACGGGGTTATAATTCACCCCTCCACTTT. Encoded protein: CSASLRGYNSPLHF.

The chain carries TRBV29-1 and TRBJ1-1, with 7 bases matching TRBD1. Unmatched junction bases numbered 2, after V lost 4 bases and J lost 6 bases. Looked up from germline, CDR1 is SQVTM and CDR2 is ANQGSEA. This CDR3 spans 11 amino acids. The CDR3 loop reads CSVVRGSEAFF. CDR3 sequence (DNA): TGCAGCGTTGTCAGGGGGTCTGAAGCTTTCTTT.